These 27 T cell receptor beta chains were all obtained from the same sample, sequenced in a study of blood T cells in healthy people across ages. With a J-beta primer mix and a sample-barcoded 5' primer, a second PCR ran roughly 7 to 11 cycles. From the 5' RACE reads, TCRdb called clonotypes with MiXCR, one entry per CDR3 protein. This sample has about 730,000 distinct CDR3 sequences, with 40% to 45% found just once. The sample comprised blood. These receptors originate from an older woman in good health.

This chain links TRBV28 with TRBJ2-1; D may be TRBD1 or TRBD2 (5 bases each). Between the trimmed V and J ends, which lost 7 bases and 7 bases, there was a span of 17 bases. Germline CDR1 MDHEN, CDR2 SYDVKM. CDR3 length equals 14 residues. In DNA, the CDR3 is TGTGCCAGCAACCAGGTGGGGGATAGTAATGAGCAGTTCTTC. Translating gives CASNQVGDSNEQFF.

This chain uses TRBV7-9 with TRBJ2-7; 8 bases are shared with TRBD2. The germline V gene encodes CDR1 SEHNR and CDR2 FQNEAQ (reference sequence). V lost 6 bases, J lost 3 bases, and 10 bases stayed unmatched. The CDR3 has 15 residues. CDR3 in amino acids: CASRPPGLGNYEQYF. CDR3 nucleotides: TGTGCCAGCAGGCCTCCGGGACTAGGGAACTACGAGCAGTACTTC. Using reference TRBV7-9 and TRBJ2-7 for the parts outside the CDR3, the full variable domain is DTGVSQNPRHKITKRGQNVTFRCDPISEHNRLYWYRQTLGQGPEFLTYFQNEAQLEKSRLLSDRFSAERPKGSFSTLEIQRTEQGDSAMYLCASRPPGLGNYEQYFGPGTRLTVT.

The rearrangement links TRBV12-3 or TRBV12-4 to TRBJ2-7, with D possibly matching TRBD2 (5 bases). The CDR3 totals 15 residues. V was pared by 2 bases and J by 0 bases, with 11 bases between. CDR3 sequence reads: CASSLWTGSSYEQYF. DNA for the CDR3: TGTGCCAGCAGTTTATGGACGGGGAGCTCCTACGAGCAGTACTTC.

The chain has TRBV20-1 and TRBJ2-7; D is possibly TRBD1 (5 bases). CDR3 length: 15 residues. CDR1 is DFQATT and CDR2 is SNEGSKA in the germline V gene (reference sequence). The V end lost 3 bases, the J end lost 0 bases, and 15 bases lay between the germline ends. The CDR3 DNA reads as TGCAGTGCTAGGCGGCCAGGTGACAGCTCCTACGAGCAGTACTTC. This sequence encodes CSARRPGDSSYEQYF.

This sequence joins TRBV6-5 and TRBJ1-1; 7 bases align to TRBD1. The length of the CDR3 is 14 residues. Germline CDR1 MNHEY, CDR2 SVGAGI. Unmatched junction bases numbered 4, after V lost 2 bases and J lost 4 bases. This CDR3 is CASSYDRVGTEAFF. For the CDR3, the DNA is TGTGCCAGCAGTTACGACAGGGTGGGCACTGAAGCTTTCTTT.

This chain connects TRBV6-2 or TRBV6-3 to TRBJ2-1; 8 nucleotides agree with TRBD2. There are 15 residues in the CDR3. Germline CDR1 and CDR2: MNHEY and SVGEGT. V dropped 6 bases and J dropped 2; count of bases not matched to a gene: 6. The CDR3 here is CASRLAVEPYNEQFF. For the CDR3, the DNA is TGTGCCAGCAGACTAGCGGTAGAGCCCTACAATGAGCAGTTCTTC.

This clonotype was detected a few times. This chain links TRBV28 with TRBJ1-5; D not resolved. CDR3 length: 15 residues. Germline assignment: CDR1 MDHEN and CDR2 SYDVKM. The V end lost 2 bases, the J end lost 0 bases, and 8 bases lay between the germline ends. As DNA, the CDR3 is TGTGCCAGCAGTTTAAACGACTATAGCAATCAGCCCCAGCATTTT. Translation gives CASSLNDYSNQPQHF. The entire variable domain, with the rest obtained from reference TRBV28 and TRBJ1-5, is as follows: DVKVTQSSRYLVKRTGEKVFLECVQDMDHENMFWYRQDPGLGLRLIYFSYDVKMKEKGDIPEGYSVSREKKERFSLILESASTNQTSMYLCASSLNDYSNQPQHFGDGTRLSIL.

This clonotype was seen just once. The chain is built from TRBV20-1 and TRBJ1-5; TRBD1 agrees at 10 bases. There are 16 residues in the CDR3. Per the germline V gene, CDR1 is DFQATT and CDR2 is SNEGSKA (reference sequence). Trimming at V came to 6 bases and at J to 3 bases, leaving 11 bases not matched to a gene. The CDR3 DNA is TGCAGTGCCCCTCGTAGGGACAGGGGATACAATCAGCCCCAGCATTTT. Protein product: CSAPRRDRGYNQPQHF.

This clonotype has at least ten counts. This sequence joins TRBV5-1 and TRBJ2-3; the D gene could be TRBD1 or TRBD2 (5 bases each). Per germline, CDR1 SGHRS and CDR2 YFSETQ. V was clipped by 4 bases and J by 0 bases, with 9 bases between them. The CDR3 runs to 14 residues. The CDR3 region is CASSRDGSTDTQYF. The CDR3 region has the DNA TGCGCCAGCAGCCGGGACGGTAGCACAGATACGCAGTATTTT.

The V and J genes are TRBV5-4 and TRBJ2-5; 8 bases match TRBD2. The DNA end is a closer match to TRBJ2-7, so the J assignment may be wrong. Per germline, CDR1 SGHNT and CDR2 YYREEE (reference sequence). The CDR3 runs 13 residues. CDR3 nucleotides: TGTGCCAGCAGCCTGACTAGCGAGTACGAGCAGTACTTC. Its translation: CASSLTSEYEQYF.

This clonotype was seen a few times. The chain joins TRBV3-1 to TRBJ2-3, with a possible D match to TRBD2 (6 bases). The CDR3 runs to 16 residues. Per the germline V gene, CDR1 is LGHDT and CDR2 is YNNKEL (reference sequence). The V and J ends lost 4 bases and 4 bases respectively, with 18 bases between them. The CDR3 region is CASSLRGASVADTQYF. CDR3 DNA sequence: TGTGCCAGCAGCCTAAGGGGAGCTAGCGTGGCAGATACGCAGTATTTT.

This clonotype was seen a few times. This chain joins TRBV29-1 and TRBJ2-7; perhaps TRBD2 as D (6 bases). The ends were cut back, 0 bases at V and 2 bases at J, with 17 bases in the middle. CDR1 is SQVTM, CDR2 ANQGSEA, per germline. CDR3 length: 16 residues. The DNA of the CDR3 is TGCAGCGTTGAAGACATTACTGCGCGGGGCCCCTACGAGCAGTACTTC. Translating gives CSVEDITARGPYEQYF.

The chain uses TRBV9 and TRBJ2-1; unclear D gene. The CDR3 extends over 15 amino acids. Germline V gene sequence: CDR1 SGDLS, CDR2 YYNGEE. Trimming removed 0 bases from V and 7 bases from J, with 14 bases in between. This CDR3 reads CASSVEAPFSNEQFF. For the CDR3, the DNA is TGTGCCAGCAGCGTAGAAGCTCCCTTCTCTAATGAGCAGTTCTTC.

J is TRBJ2-7 and V is TRBV3-1, with TRBD2 identical over 8 bases. Germline V gene data show CDR1 as LGHDT and CDR2 as YNNKEL (reference sequence). CDR3 length: 16 amino acids. The V segment lost 0 bases and the J segment 1 base; nucleotides outside the gene matches: 5. The CDR3 region has the DNA TGTGCCAGCAGCCAAGATCAGGCGGGAGGATCCTACGAGCAGTACTTC. Translated: CASSQDQAGGSYEQYF.

The rearrangement links TRBV6-6 to TRBJ2-5; D is unclear. The germline gives CDR1 MNHNY, CDR2 SVGAGI (reference sequence). Between the trimmed V and J ends, which lost 6 bases and 11 bases, there was a span of 19 bases. The CDR3 runs to 13 residues. CDR3 in DNA: TGTGCCAGCAGCACGTTAAATGTCTACGGGCAGTACTTC. It encodes CASSTLNVYGQYF.

The chain uses TRBV18 and TRBJ2-1; 10 positions agree with TRBD2. The tail of the sequence fits TRBJ2-7 better, so the J call may be wrong. There are 16 residues in the CDR3. From germline, CDR1 is KGHSH and CDR2 LQKENI. The CDR3 reads CASSPPVAGGYNEQYF. In DNA form, the CDR3 reads TGTGCCAGCTCACCACCGGTAGCGGGGGGATACAATGAGCAGTACTTC.

This clonotype has more than one count but fewer than ten. V usage is TRBV5-4 and J usage is TRBJ1-5; 7 bases are a match to TRBD1. J gave up 3 bases and V 4 bases, and 4 bases lay outside the gene matches. The V gene's germline CDR1 is SGHNT and CDR2 YYREEE (reference sequence). This CDR3 is built from 14 residues. The CDR3 DNA reads as TGTGCCAGCAGCCTCGGGACAGACAATCAGCCCCAGCATTTT. This gives the protein CASSLGTDNQPQHF. The variable domain in full, completed from reference TRBV5-4 and TRBJ1-5, reads ETGVTQSPTHLIKTRGQQVTLRCSSQSGHNTVSWYQQALGQGPQFIFQYYREEENGRGNFPPRFSGLQFPNYSSELNVNALELDDSALYLCASSLGTDNQPQHFGDGTRLSIL.

This clonotype showed up many times. The chain employs TRBV3-1 and TRBJ2-1; tentatively, D is TRBD1 (6 bases). This CDR3 has 12 amino acids. Germline lookup yields CDR1 LGHDT and CDR2 YNNKEL (reference sequence). V lost 6 bases and J lost 6, with 9 bases in between. Here the CDR3 DNA reads TGTGCCAGCAGTCAGGGGCCCAATGAGCAGTTCTTC. Residues: CASSQGPNEQFF.

This clonotype was counted a few times. The chain combines TRBV9 with TRBJ2-1; D gene unclear. Germline V gene data show CDR1 as SGDLS and CDR2 as YYNGEE. The CDR3 totals 11 residues. With 4 bases removed from V and 8 bases from J, the gap between germline ends came to 7 bases. This chain's CDR3 is CASSPDHEQFF. CDR3 DNA: TGTGCCAGCAGCCCCGACCATGAGCAGTTCTTC.

In this sample, this clonotype turned up a few times. The gene calls are TRBV6-1 and TRBJ1-2; D gene ambiguous. The CDR3 runs 16 residues. The germline V gene has CDR1 MNHNS and CDR2 SASEGT. The V end lost 1 base, the J end lost 3 bases, and 15 bases lay between the germline ends. The CDR3 is CASSEEAPAQYYGYTF. The CDR3 DNA follows: TGTGCCAGCAGTGAAGAGGCGCCAGCACAATACTATGGCTACACCTTC.

This chain connects TRBV20-1 to TRBJ2-3, with 7 nucleotides matching TRBD2. Per germline, CDR1 DFQATT and CDR2 SNEGSKA (reference sequence). CDR3 size: 13 residues. CDR3 region: CSVPGRGIDTQYF. CDR3 nucleotide sequence: TGCAGCGTACCGGGGCGGGGGATCGATACGCAGTATTTT.

The V gene is TRBV4-3, the J gene TRBJ1-1, with D unclear. Germline CDR1 is LGHNA and CDR2 is YSLEER. V was cut by 1 base and J by 3 bases, with 6 bases left in between. CDR3 length equals 13 residues. CDR3 bases: TGCGCCAGCAGCCAAGGATGGGACACTGAAGCTTTCTTT. Residues: CASSQGWDTEAFF.

This clonotype was recorded only once. V usage is TRBV6-1 and J usage is TRBJ2-1; 12 positions agree with TRBD2. Trimming took 0 bases from V and 10 from J; bases not matched to a gene: 10. CDR1 and CDR2 from the germline V gene are MNHNS and SASEGT. The length of the CDR3 is 17 residues. The CDR3: CASSEALLAGGNEEQFF. DNA of the CDR3: TGTGCCAGCAGTGAAGCGCTACTAGCGGGAGGAAACGAGGAGCAGTTCTTC.

This clonotype was seen only a few times. This chain joins TRBV2 and TRBJ2-3; perhaps TRBD2 as D (5 bases). Trimming stripped 3 bases from V and 10 bases from J, with 14 bases between. This CDR3 contains 13 residues. Germline V gives CDR1 SNHLY, CDR2 FYNNEI. The CDR3 DNA reads TGTGCCAGCAGTGATGTTGGACCGAGGGCGCAGTATTTT. This codes for CASSDVGPRAQYF.

This clonotype was found many times. This rearrangement joins TRBV28 to TRBJ2-3; the match to TRBD2 covers 11 bases. Germline CDR1 and CDR2: MDHEN and SYDVKM. V shed 4 bases and J 0 bases; nucleotides not matched to a gene: 6. This CDR3 comprises 17 residues. CDR3 nucleotide sequence: TGTGCCAGCAGTTGGGGACTAGCGGTCACTAGCACAGATACGCAGTATTTT. Its translation: CASSWGLAVTSTDTQYF.

This chain links TRBV9 with TRBJ2-5; D gene uncertain. The end of the DNA fits TRBJ2-7 better, so the J call may be wrong. The CDR3 is made up of 14 amino acids. Germline V lookup: CDR1 SGDLS, CDR2 YYNGEE. The CDR3 spells CASSPAPWGYEQYF. The CDR3 DNA is TGTGCCAGCAGCCCAGCCCCCTGGGGCTACGAGCAGTACTTC.

J is TRBJ2-4 and V is TRBV20-1, with D maybe TRBD1 (6 bases). Germline V gene data show CDR1 as DFQATT and CDR2 as SNEGSKA (reference sequence). With 5 bases removed from V and 5 bases from J, the gap between germline ends came to 13 bases. The CDR3 is made up of 13 amino acids. CDR3 residues: CSAQTGRENIQYF. The CDR3, as DNA: TGCAGTGCTCAAACAGGGCGGGAAAACATTCAGTACTTC.